These T cell receptor beta chains were read from a single sample in a study of beta chain features in type 1 diabetes. Assay used: immunoSEQ multiplex PCR; TCRdb lists only in-frame clones, some missing. The sample contains around 690,000 clones, over 10% of which appear only once. Sequencing was carried out using naive CD4+ T cells from blood. These receptors came from a man younger than 40 with type 1 diabetes. CDR3s include the opening cysteine and the closing phenylalanine or tryptophan. The order of the fields is clone size, J gene, V gene, D gene, CDR3 protein, CDR3 DNA. D genes are given only for firm matches. Clone size is not always given. Where it is, it says once, few, many or a class for expanded clones.

abundance: .
j_gene: TRBJ2-5
v_gene: TRBV28
d_gene: TRBD2
CDR3aa: CASSFRPGGYQETQYF
CDR3nt: TGTGCCAGCAGTTTTCGTCCCGGGGGGTACCAAGAGACCCAGTACTTC

abundance: few
j_gene: TRBJ2-7
v_gene: TRBV10-3
d_gene: .
CDR3aa: CAISEGSDEQYF
CDR3nt: TGTGCCATCAGTGAGGGTAGCGACGAGCAGTACTTC

abundance: few
j_gene: TRBJ2-1
v_gene: TRBV7-2
d_gene: TRBD2
CDR3aa: CASSLVASGGSYNEQFF
CDR3nt: TGTGCCAGCAGCTTAGTGGCTAGCGGGGGCTCCTACAATGAGCAGTTCTTC

abundance: few
j_gene: TRBJ2-1
v_gene: TRBV7-9
d_gene: .
CDR3aa: CASSGQAVSSYNEQFF
CDR3nt: TGTGCCAGCAGCGGCCAGGCGGTAAGCTCCTACAATGAGCAGTTCTTC

abundance: .
j_gene: TRBJ1-2
v_gene: TRBV28
d_gene: .
CDR3aa: CASSFGEARYTF
CDR3nt: TGTGCCAGCAGTTTTGGGGAGGCGCGCTACACCTTC

abundance: .
j_gene: TRBJ2-7
v_gene: TRBV7-3
d_gene: .
CDR3aa: CASSLGQEGYEQYF
CDR3nt: TGTGCCAGCAGCTTAGGACAGGAGGGCTACGAGCAGTACTTC

abundance: .
j_gene: TRBJ2-5
v_gene: TRBV7-2
d_gene: .
CDR3aa: CASSPDRSSGTQYF
CDR3nt: TGTGCCAGCAGCCCCGACAGATCCTCGGGGACCCAGTACTTC

abundance: few
j_gene: TRBJ2-3
v_gene: TRBV4-3
d_gene: TRBD2
CDR3aa: CASSQGSGETDTQYF
CDR3nt: TGCGCCAGCAGCCAAGGTAGCGGGGAGACAGATACGCAGTATTTT

abundance: few
j_gene: TRBJ2-3
v_gene: TRBV14
d_gene: .
CDR3aa: CASSQDDRTITDTQYF
CDR3nt: TGTGCCAGCAGCCAAGATGACCGGACGATCACAGATACGCAGTATTTT

abundance: few
j_gene: TRBJ2-7
v_gene: TRBV6-5
d_gene: .
CDR3aa: CATMARADSYEQYF
CDR3nt: TGTGCTACCATGGCTAGGGCTGATTCCTACGAGCAGTACTTC

abundance: .
j_gene: TRBJ1-2
v_gene: TRBV6-5
d_gene: TRBD1
CDR3aa: CASRNGDSITGYTF
CDR3nt: TGTGCCAGCAGGAATGGGGACAGTATAACAGGCTACACCTTC

abundance: few
j_gene: TRBJ2-1
v_gene: TRBV4-3
d_gene: .
CDR3aa: CASSQVAGGSPYNEQFF
CDR3nt: TGCGCCAGCAGCCAAGTTGCAGGGGGGAGCCCCTACAATGAGCAGTTCTTC

abundance: .
j_gene: TRBJ1-5
v_gene: TRBV30
d_gene: .
CDR3aa: CAWKRGTSNQPQHF
CDR3nt: TGTGCCTGGAAACGGGGGACAAGCAATCAGCCCCAGCATTTT

abundance: .
j_gene: TRBJ1-5
v_gene: TRBV5-1
d_gene: .
CDR3aa: CASSRDGPNQPQHF
CDR3nt: TGCGCCAGCAGCCGGGACGGACCCAATCAGCCCCAGCATTTT

abundance: .
j_gene: TRBJ2-5
v_gene: TRBV5-4
d_gene: .
CDR3aa: CASSLASEETQYF
CDR3nt: TGTGCCAGCAGCTTGGCATCAGAAGAGACCCAGTACTTC

abundance: .
j_gene: TRBJ2-1
v_gene: TRBV7-8
d_gene: TRBD2
CDR3aa: CASSPSRLAGGLSNEQFF
CDR3nt: TGTGCCAGCAGCCCCTCGCGACTAGCGGGGGGCCTAAGCAATGAGCAGTTCTTC

abundance: few
j_gene: TRBJ1-1
v_gene: TRBV5-6
d_gene: TRBD1
CDR3aa: CASSLGTGVNTEAFF
CDR3nt: TGTGCCAGCAGCTTGGGGACAGGGGTGAACACTGAAGCTTTCTTT

abundance: few
j_gene: TRBJ1-2
v_gene: TRBV9
d_gene: TRBD1
CDR3aa: CASSRQGPVFNGYTF
CDR3nt: TGTGCCAGCAGCCGACAGGGTCCGGTATTTAATGGCTACACCTTC

abundance: few
j_gene: TRBJ1-5
v_gene: TRBV7-9
d_gene: TRBD1
CDR3aa: CASSLGTGVPQPQHF
CDR3nt: TGTGCCAGCAGCTTAGGAACAGGGGTCCCTCAGCCCCAGCATTTT

abundance: .
j_gene: TRBJ1-6
v_gene: TRBV10-3
d_gene: .
CDR3aa: CAISESGPGVRSPLHF
CDR3nt: TGTGCCATCAGTGAGTCTGGGCCGGGGGTCAGGTCACCCCTCCACTTT

abundance: few
j_gene: TRBJ2-1
v_gene: TRBV9
d_gene: TRBD1
CDR3aa: CASSATGVPLYNEQFF
CDR3nt: TGTGCCAGCAGCGCAACAGGGGTACCCCTCTACAATGAGCAGTTCTTC

abundance: .
j_gene: TRBJ1-4
v_gene: TRBV5-1
d_gene: .
CDR3aa: CASSEGRLNEKLFF
CDR3nt: TGCGCCAGCAGCGAGGGACGTCTCAATGAAAAACTGTTTTTT

abundance: few
j_gene: TRBJ2-5
v_gene: TRBV7-9
d_gene: .
CDR3aa: CASSGTDRGETQYF
CDR3nt: TGTGCCAGCAGTGGGACGGATCGGGGGGAGACCCAGTACTTC

abundance: few
j_gene: TRBJ2-7
v_gene: TRBV6-5
d_gene: .
CDR3aa: CASSRGLIYEQYF
CDR3nt: TGTGCCAGCAGCCGAGGACTCATCTACGAGCAGTACTTC

abundance: few
j_gene: TRBJ2-3
v_gene: TRBV28
d_gene: .
CDR3aa: CASSLSVGVTQYF
CDR3nt: TGTGCCAGCAGTTTGAGTGTCGGGGTTACGCAGTATTTT

abundance: few
j_gene: TRBJ1-2
v_gene: TRBV6-5
d_gene: TRBD1
CDR3aa: CASSDRDRDGYTF
CDR3nt: TGTGCCAGCAGCGATAGGGACAGGGATGGCTACACCTTC

abundance: many
j_gene: TRBJ1-1
v_gene: TRBV19
d_gene: .
CDR3aa: CASSSGLLNTEAFF
CDR3nt: TGTGCCAGTAGTTCTGGACTCCTAAACACTGAAGCTTTCTTT

abundance: .
j_gene: TRBJ2-3
v_gene: TRBV29-1
d_gene: TRBD1
CDR3aa: CSIGTATDTQYF
CDR3nt: TGCAGCATTGGGACAGCCACAGATACGCAGTATTTT

abundance: few
j_gene: TRBJ1-2
v_gene: TRBV29-1
d_gene: .
CDR3aa: CSGRTATNYGYTF
CDR3nt: TGCAGCGGGAGGACAGCTACTAACTATGGCTACACCTTC

abundance: .
j_gene: TRBJ2-7
v_gene: TRBV28
d_gene: TRBD1
CDR3aa: CASSLLGQPYEQYF
CDR3nt: TGTGCCAGCAGTTTATTGGGACAGCCTTACGAGCAGTACTTC

abundance: .
j_gene: TRBJ2-1
v_gene: TRBV11-2
d_gene: .
CDR3aa: CASSLRGTGTYNNEQFF
CDR3nt: TGTGCCAGCAGCTTACGGGGGACGGGCACCTACAACAATGAGCAGTTCTTC

abundance: few
j_gene: TRBJ2-7
v_gene: TRBV4-2
d_gene: TRBD2
CDR3aa: CASSQAATSGVTNYEQYF
CDR3nt: TGTGCCAGCAGCCAAGCCGCGACTAGCGGGGTTACTAACTACGAGCAGTACTTC

abundance: few
j_gene: TRBJ1-2
v_gene: TRBV29-1
d_gene: .
CDR3aa: CSVETHVRGYTF
CDR3nt: TGCAGCGTTGAGACCCATGTGAGGGGCTACACCTTC

abundance: few
j_gene: TRBJ2-5
v_gene: TRBV19
d_gene: .
CDR3aa: CASSTRDFVAQYF
CDR3nt: TGTGCCAGTAGTACACGGGACTTTGTGGCCCAGTACTTC

abundance: .
j_gene: TRBJ2-3
v_gene: TRBV28
d_gene: TRBD2
CDR3aa: CASSLPGTSGTADTQYF
CDR3nt: TGTGCCAGCAGTCTCCCCGGGACTAGCGGTACTGCAGATACGCAGTATTTT

abundance: few
j_gene: TRBJ1-1
v_gene: TRBV7-2
d_gene: .
CDR3aa: CASSLQERMNTEAFF
CDR3nt: TGTGCCAGCAGCTTACAAGAACGGATGAACACTGAAGCTTTCTTT

abundance: .
j_gene: TRBJ1-5
v_gene: TRBV6-6
d_gene: .
CDR3aa: CASSFPRGPSNQPQHF
CDR3nt: TGTGCCAGCAGTTTTCCCAGGGGCCCAAGCAATCAGCCCCAGCATTTT

abundance: few
j_gene: TRBJ2-2
v_gene: TRBV28
d_gene: .
CDR3aa: CASSSSPDSRAPGELFF
CDR3nt: TGTGCCAGCAGTTCCTCCCCGGACTCTCGGGCGCCCGGGGAGCTGTTTTTT

abundance: .
j_gene: TRBJ2-6
v_gene: TRBV9
d_gene: TRBD1
CDR3aa: CASSDTGAASGANVLTF
CDR3nt: TGTGCCAGCAGCGACACAGGGGCGGCCTCTGGGGCCAACGTCCTGACTTTC

abundance: .
j_gene: TRBJ1-4
v_gene: TRBV6-5
d_gene: TRBD1
CDR3aa: CASRPGQRNEKLFF
CDR3nt: TGTGCCAGCAGACCGGGACAGCGGAATGAAAAACTGTTTTTT

abundance: .
j_gene: TRBJ1-2
v_gene: TRBV2
d_gene: .
CDR3aa: CATREQGKGGYTF
CDR3nt: TGTGCCACCAGAGAACAGGGTAAGGGTGGCTACACCTTC

abundance: .
j_gene: TRBJ2-7
v_gene: TRBV29-1
d_gene: .
CDR3aa: CSGELLGEQYF
CDR3nt: TGCAGCGGAGAACTCCTTGGCGAGCAGTACTTC

abundance: few
j_gene: TRBJ1-2
v_gene: TRBV14
d_gene: TRBD1
CDR3aa: CASSMTGIYGYTF
CDR3nt: TGTGCCAGCAGCATGACAGGGATATACGGCTACACCTTC

abundance: few
j_gene: TRBJ2-1
v_gene: TRBV6-6
d_gene: TRBD2
CDR3aa: CASSIPGLTPNEQFF
CDR3nt: TGTGCCAGCAGTATCCCGGGACTAACCCCGAATGAGCAGTTCTTC